These 19 T cell receptor beta chains came from one sample sequenced in a study of control samples from healthy donors and cancer patients. This table comes from immunoSEQ multiplex PCR, and its TCRdb copy is limited to in-frame clones, with some not included. This sample carries some 150,000 clones, approximately 94% of them seen once, and the ten largest clones take 14%. Sequenced material: PBMCs. Receptors originate from a man in his sixties with colorectal cancer.

The chain carries TRBV10-3 and TRBJ2-3; 8 nucleotides match TRBD1. The CDR3 consists of 17 residues. V lost 6 bases to trimming and J lost 0 bases; unmatched junction nucleotides: 11. Germline V CDR1 and CDR2: ENHRY, SYGVKD. This chain's CDR3 is CAISTATGQGSTDTQYF. The DNA for the CDR3 is TGTGCCATCAGCACCGCGACTGGACAGGGAAGCACAGATACGCAGTATTTT.

The rearrangement uses TRBV2 and TRBJ1-6; weak D call: TRBD1 (6 bases). Per the germline V gene, CDR1 is SNHLY and CDR2 is FYNNEI. V dropped 7 bases and J dropped 9 bases, with 16 bases sitting between them. The CDR3 runs to 14 residues. The CDR3 coding sequence is TGTGCCAGCATGGACAGAGAAGTTGGTTCACCCCTCCACTTT. It translates to CASMDREVGSPLHF. The whole variable domain, filled in from reference TRBV2 and TRBJ1-6, reads EPEVTQTPSHQVTQMGQEVILRCVPISNHLYFYWYRQILGQKVEFLVSFYNNEISEKSEIFDDQFSVERPDGSNFTLKIRSTKLEDSAMYFCASMDREVGSPLHFGNGTRLTVT.

V usage is TRBV7-8 and J usage is TRBJ2-1; weak D call: TRBD2 (7 bases). The CDR3 contains 15 residues. Between the trimmed V and J ends, which lost 5 bases and 7 bases, there was a span of 18 bases. Germline assignment: CDR1 SGHVS and CDR2 FQNEAQ. The CDR3 region has the DNA TGTGCCAGCAGCCCTCTCGCGGGGGCCTCGAATGAGCAGTTCTTC. It is translated as CASSPLAGASNEQFF.

The V and J genes are TRBV5-6 and TRBJ2-1; D remains ambiguous. CDR3 length: 12 residues. V shed 3 bases and J shed 7 bases, with 8 bases lying between them. Germline loops: CDR1 SGHDT, CDR2 YYEEEE. The CDR3 nucleotides are TGTGCCAGCAGCTGGGCCGAAAATGAGCAGTTCTTC. Encoded protein: CASSWAENEQFF.

The V gene is TRBV10-3, the J gene TRBJ1-1; 8 bases agree with TRBD1. The germline V gene has CDR1 ENHRY and CDR2 SYGVKD. The CDR3 sequence is 16 residues long. With V trimmed by 5 bases and J by 4 bases, 12 bases remained unmatched. The CDR3: CAISPGQGGFGTEAFF. CDR3 in DNA: TGTGCCATCAGTCCTGGACAGGGCGGGTTTGGCACTGAAGCTTTCTTT.

Details on this clone: A junction boundary mismatches the germline segment, possibly from a read error. J is TRBJ1-1 and V is TRBV6-5; 9 nucleotides match TRBD1. CDR1 is MNHEY, CDR2 SVGAGI, per germline. The CDR3 length is 13 residues. The CDR3 spells CASSYRDRAEVFF. CDR3 coding DNA: TGTGCCAGCAGTTACCGGGACAGGGCAGAAGTTTTCTTT.

This chain links TRBV4-1 with TRBJ1-1; weak D call: TRBD1 (6 bases). Germline lookup yields CDR1 MGHRA and CDR2 YSYEKL. The CDR3 extends over 16 amino acids. V was pared by 3 bases and J by 6 bases, with 20 bases between. This chain's CDR3 is CASSQKVQGGIPEAFF. In nucleotides, the CDR3 is TGCGCCAGCAGCCAGAAAGTACAGGGAGGGATCCCTGAAGCTTTCTTT.

The chain uses TRBV27 and TRBJ1-5; 9 bases match TRBD1. V dropped 5 bases and J dropped 5; count of bases not matched to a gene: 7. Germline lookup yields CDR1 MNHEY and CDR2 SMNVEV (reference sequence). There are 15 residues in the CDR3. CDR3 amino acids: CASSSGQGSHQPQHF. The CDR3 coding sequence is TGTGCCAGCAGTAGCGGACAGGGGTCCCATCAGCCCCAGCATTTT.

This chain links TRBV25-1 with TRBJ2-5, with D uncertain. Germline CDR1 and CDR2: MGHDK and SYGVNS. V was clipped by 1 base and J by 1 base, with 7 bases between them. The CDR3 is made up of 14 amino acids. The CDR3 DNA follows: TGTGCCAGCAGTGAATGGGTAGGCCAAGAGACCCAGTACTTC. Translation gives CASSEWVGQETQYF.

The gene calls are TRBV4-3 and TRBJ2-4; 7 nucleotides line up with TRBD1. The CDR3 runs 16 residues. Germline CDR1 and CDR2: LGHNA and YSLEER. J was trimmed by 9 bases and V by 0 bases; bases with no gene match: 11. CDR3: CASSQDTGTALAIQYF. As DNA, the CDR3 is TGCGCCAGCAGCCAAGATACCGGGACAGCTCTCGCCATTCAGTACTTC.

For this clone: An end of the junction differs from the germline gene, which may be a read error. This chain joins TRBV6-6 and TRBJ1-2; D unresolved. Germline lookup yields CDR1 MNHNY and CDR2 SVGAGI (reference sequence). CDR3 length: 11 residues. The DNA of the CDR3 is TGTGCCAGCAGTTACTCGAGGGAGCTGCTCTTC. Translating gives CASSYSRELLF.

The genes are TRBV6-5 and TRBJ1-2, with D uncertain. Per germline, CDR1 MNHEY and CDR2 SVGAGI. Trimming left V 6 bases short and J 4 bases short, with 12 bases between. The CDR3 length is 13 residues. The CDR3 DNA reads as TGTGCCAGCAGGCCAGTTGTAGCCTATGGCTACACCTTC. Amino acid sequence: CASRPVVAYGYTF.

Points on this clone: Other nucleotide sequences in the sample specify the same CDR3. V and J are TRBV6-5 and TRBJ1-4, with TRBD1 identical over 8 bases. The CDR3 sequence is 15 residues long. V dropped 4 bases and J dropped 2; count of bases not matched to a gene: 3. The germline V gene encodes CDR1 MNHEY and CDR2 SVGAGI. This chain's CDR3 is CASSSQGATNEKLFF. Here the CDR3 DNA reads TGTGCCAGCAGTTCCCAGGGGGCGACTAATGAAAAACTGTTTTTT.

To note about this clone: One junction end does not reproduce the germline sequence, and a read error may be involved. J is TRBJ2-2 and V is TRBV24-1; possibly TRBD1 or TRBD2 for D (5 bases each). This CDR3 contains 15 residues. CDR1 KGHDR and CDR2 SFDVKD come from the germline V gene. The CDR3 is CATSEGPLTDRGAVF. The CDR3 DNA reads as TGTGCCACCAGTGAGGGACCTCTAACAGACCGGGGAGCTGTTTTT.

The chain employs TRBV18 and TRBJ2-1; D remains unclear. CDR3 length equals 15 residues. Trimming removed 4 bases at V and 0 bases at J, with 10 bases between. Germline CDR1 reads KGHSH; CDR2 reads LQKENI. CDR3 in amino acids: CASSRLESSYNEQFF. The CDR3 DNA follows: TGTGCCAGCTCACGATTGGAAAGCTCCTACAATGAGCAGTTCTTC.

This sequence joins TRBV11-2 and TRBJ2-7; tentative D call: TRBD2 (6 bases). The germline gives CDR1 SGHAT, CDR2 FQNNGV. The CDR3 sequence is 17 residues long. Trimming shortened V by 3 bases and J by 3 bases, and 21 bases separated the two germline ends. The DNA of the CDR3 is TGTGCCAGCAGCTTTAGAGGGGACGGGGCGGGGAACTACGAGCAGTACTTC. Protein sequence: CASSFRGDGAGNYEQYF.

The chain employs TRBV6-6 and TRBJ2-7; D perhaps matches TRBD2 (5 bases). The germline gives CDR1 MNHNY, CDR2 SVGAGI (reference sequence). The V end was cut by 6 bases, the J end by 12 bases, with 18 bases between. The CDR3 is 12 amino acids. DNA for the CDR3: TGTGCCAGCAGCCCCCAGGCCGGGGTGGGGTACTTC. Translation gives CASSPQAGVGYF.

This clone was recorded once. The CDR3 is CATSDSDREEGELFF. The CDR3 DNA follows: TGTGCCACCAGTGATTCGGACAGGGAGGAAGGGGAGCTGTTTTTT. The gene calls are TRBV24-1 and TRBJ2-2; 8 bases map to TRBD1. The germline V gene encodes CDR1 KGHDR and CDR2 SFDVKD. The CDR3 contains 15 residues. Germline trimming cut 2 bases from V and 8 bases from J; bases unmatched to any gene: 6.

J is TRBJ1-1 and V is TRBV2; D remains ambiguous. The CDR3 spans 16 residues. V was pared by 6 bases and J by 1 base, with 18 bases between. CDR1 SNHLY and CDR2 FYNNEI come from the germline V gene. CDR3 protein: CASRSMGSLPNTEAFF. CDR3 in DNA: TGTGCCAGCAGATCAATGGGTTCGCTCCCGAACACTGAAGCTTTCTTT.